Included here is one T cell receptor beta chain sequence, with context. Its recognized antigen is unknown. No quality values exist for individual bases; no much larger clone is one base distant. The sample is drawn from a study of blood T cell repertoires in COVID-19 (dated by TCRdb to the early 2020s). A note on the overall study: Samples from collaborators originated in the United States, Italy and Spain and spanned both the acute and convalescent phases of COVID-19. The repertoires were released in a freely available public database meant as a resource for research on the immune response to SARS-CoV-2. The material from the prospective study consisted of cDNA or gDNA derived from T cells, B-cell-depleted T cells, or PBMCs. Nearly every sample came with metadata listing a de-identified subject ID, COVID-19 status, age in years and sex. Where HLA class I and class II types were available, the types were taken from metadata supplied by the sample provider, not from assay-based typing. Deeply sampled blood TCRbeta repertoires from subjects exposed to, actively infected with, or recovered from COVID-19 were included in the dataset. The samples were drawn from the first 160 participants of the ongoing ImmuneRACE study and from some 1,300 subjects provided by 6 global collaborators.

The CDR3, cysteine through phenylalanine, is 15 amino acids long. Only CDR3 DNA is held: 45 bases, read in frame from base 1. Via the germline V gene, CDR1 is SGHDN and CDR2 FVKESK. Trimming at the junction amounts to 4 bases on V and 5 bases on J, and the germline ends lie 15 bases apart. Participants in the prospective study were aged roughly 18 to 90 years, lived in approximately 26 United States geographic areas, and enrolled through a virtual design. In the prospective study, cohorts were assigned on the basis of participant-reported clinical history obtained from a screening survey and a study questionnaire. ImmuneRACE Cohort 3 recovered participants were defined by two consecutive negative NP/OP PCR tests, healthcare professional clearance, or symptom resolution. In the prospective study, mobile phlebotomists collected whole blood, serum and a nasopharyngeal or oropharyngeal swab from each participant. Additional blood draws and questionnaires over a 2-month period could optionally be provided by prospective study participants. Before DNA extraction, blood samples from the prospective study were shipped at room temperature or frozen.

The paper's findings and limits, for the study overall: How much clinical and demographic metadata was included differed by source and by participant, and the metadata was provided uncurated.

TCRbeta CDR3 regions were amplified from genomic DNA using the immunoSEQ Assay, a bias-controlled multiplex PCR. Regarding the original processing steps: The number of nucleated cells in each sample was estimated from the amplification of reference gene primers within the assay. To quantify the absolute abundance of each unique TCRbeta CDR3 rearrangement, sequence reads were collapsed and filtered. For each sample, productive Simpson clonality was calculated as the square root of Simpson's diversity index over productive rearrangements. TCRdb re-hosts the immuneACCESS table, in-frame sequences only. Its copies lack some clones; in the studies checked, an unresolved V gene accounts for under half of them, and the cause for the rest is not known. V and J calls plus clone size are reproduced from that table; the DNA served to infer D and trimming. This sample gives a few hundred thousand clones in total; approximately 90% of them show up just once. The ten top clones hold around 1% of the sample.

The chain is encoded by TRBV14 joined to TRBJ1-3, with a tentative D gene TRBD1 over 6 matching bases. The sequence was obtained from a man aged 18 to 30 who had recovered from COVID-19. The sequencing sample was made of PBMCs or T cells enriched from blood (not recorded which). The bases are TGTGCCAGCAGCCCGTCGGGGGGCGAGAGAAACACCATATATTTT. Translated, it reads CASSPSGGERNTIYF.